Below are 19 T cell receptor beta chains sequenced from a single sample in a study of CD8+ T cells in alopecia areata. Extraction and reverse transcription of RNA yielded cDNA as the sequencing template. TCRdb's table, derived via immunoSEQ multiplex PCR, lists solely in-frame clones and lacks some. The sample has 90,000 or so clones, 44% seen once; the top ten hold roughly 18%. Treatment defined: oral pan-JAK inhibitor, 5-10 mg twice daily. This sample comprised CD8+ T cells sorted from blood, obtained at week 24, from a patient treated with tofacitinib. Receptors were obtained from a human donor with alopecia areata.

This clone was counted only a few times. V usage is TRBV30 and J usage is TRBJ2-7; 10 bases align to TRBD2. The V and J ends lost 5 bases and 2 bases, in that order; junction bases with no gene match: 6. CDR3 length: 14 residues. The germline V gene encodes CDR1 GTSNPN and CDR2 SVGIG (reference sequence). In nucleotides, the CDR3 is TGTGCCTGGCCTAGGAGCGGGAGGGCCTACGAGCAGTACTTC. Amino acid sequence: CAWPRSGRAYEQYF. Full variable domain (rest looked up from reference TRBV30 and TRBJ2-7): SQTIHQWPATLVQPVGSPLSLECTVEGTSNPNLYWYRQAAGRGLQLLFYSVGIGQISSEVPQNLSASRPQDRQFILSSKKLLLSDSGFYLCAWPRSGRAYEQYFGPGTRLTVT.

The rearrangement uses TRBV27 and TRBJ1-5; TRBD1 agrees at 8 bases. The germline V gene has CDR1 MNHEY and CDR2 SMNVEV (reference sequence). Losses at the gene ends were 5 bases for V and 5 bases for J; bases not matched to a gene: 8. The CDR3 is made up of 15 amino acids. As DNA, the CDR3 is TGTGCCAGCAGTGAAGGACAGGGTATGTATCAGCCCCAGCATTTT. The encoded protein is CASSEGQGMYQPQHF.

This chain uses TRBV6-6 with TRBJ2-5, with D perhaps matching TRBD2 (6 bases). Trimming removed 3 bases from V and 5 bases from J, with 7 bases in between. Germline V gives CDR1 MNHNY, CDR2 SVGAGI (reference sequence). CDR3 size: 12 residues. As DNA, the CDR3 is TGTGCCAGCAGTTATGGAGGGGAGACCCAGTACTTC. It translates to CASSYGGETQYF.

The gene calls are TRBV19 and TRBJ2-7; the D gene is possibly TRBD1 (6 bases). The germline gives CDR1 LNHDA, CDR2 SQIVND (reference sequence). Trimming shortened V by 4 bases and J by 2 bases, and 9 bases separated the two germline ends. The length of the CDR3 is 13 residues. In nucleotides, the CDR3 is TGTGCCAGTAGTACCGGACAGCCCTACGAGCAGTACTTC. Its translation is CASSTGQPYEQYF.

This chain joins TRBV4-1 and TRBJ2-7, with 10 positions matching TRBD2. This CDR3 comprises 13 residues. Germline loops: CDR1 MGHRA, CDR2 YSYEKL. With 3 bases clipped from V and 7 bases from J, the junction kept 3 bases outside the gene matches. Here the CDR3 reads CASSQAGLAEQYF. The CDR3 coding sequence is TGCGCCAGCAGCCAGGCGGGACTAGCGGAGCAGTACTTC.

This clone came up a few times. The V and J genes are TRBV4-1 and TRBJ1-1; D is undetermined. Germline CDR1 MGHRA, CDR2 YSYEKL. CDR3 size: 15 residues. The V end was cut by 0 bases, the J end by 2 bases, with 10 bases between. The CDR3 coding sequence is TGCGCCAGCAGCCAAGAAACAGCGAGCAACACTGAAGCTTTCTTT. This gives the protein CASSQETASNTEAFF.

This clone was seen more than once but under ten times. This rearrangement joins TRBV27 to TRBJ1-2, with D maybe TRBD1 (6 bases). The CDR3 length is 14 residues. Trimming removed 3 bases at V and 4 bases at J, with 12 bases between. The germline V gene has CDR1 MNHEY and CDR2 SMNVEV (reference sequence). CDR3 amino acids: CASSFRQEGYGYTF. Here the CDR3 DNA reads TGTGCCAGCAGTTTTCGACAGGAGGGCTATGGCTACACCTTC.

V and J are TRBV9 and TRBJ2-7; D ambiguous. CDR1 and CDR2 (germline): SGDLS, YYNGEE. This CDR3 has 12 amino acids. V was shortened by 3 bases and J by 10 bases, with 14 bases between the two germline ends. The CDR3 bases are TGTGCCAGCAGCGGGCCGGACCTTGGTCAGTACTTC. Amino acids: CASSGPDLGQYF.

The chain has TRBV29-1 and TRBJ2-4, with TRBD1 matching 9 bases. The CDR3 consists of 13 residues. The germline V gene encodes CDR1 SQVTM and CDR2 ANQGSEA. V gave up 7 bases and J gave up 4 bases; unmatched junction bases: 5. The CDR3 region has the DNA TGCAGCGGCACCGGGACAGGGAAAAACATTCAGTACTTC. The encoded protein is CSGTGTGKNIQYF.

This chain uses TRBV27 with TRBJ2-7; TRBD1 agrees at 9 bases. With 5 bases clipped from V and 4 bases from J, the junction kept 6 bases outside the gene matches. The CDR3 extends over 14 amino acids. Germline assignment: CDR1 MNHEY and CDR2 SMNVEV (reference sequence). CDR3 region: CASSPRDRVYEQYF. The CDR3 nucleotides read TGTGCCAGCAGTCCCCGGGACAGGGTTTACGAGCAGTACTTC.

The V and J genes are TRBV19 and TRBJ2-1, with no clear D. The CDR3 contains 13 residues. CDR1 and CDR2 from the germline V gene are LNHDA and SQIVND (reference sequence). Deletions cut 3 bases from V and 5 bases from J, with 8 bases between. CDR3 in amino acids: CASSMGSDNEQFF. In nucleotides, the CDR3 is TGTGCCAGTAGTATGGGGTCGGACAATGAGCAGTTCTTC.

V usage is TRBV27 and J usage is TRBJ1-1, with D possibly TRBD1 on 5 matching bases. With 8 bases removed from V and 6 bases from J, the gap between germline ends came to 19 bases. The CDR3 runs 14 residues. Germline V lookup: CDR1 MNHEY, CDR2 SMNVEV (reference sequence). CDR3 nucleotides: TGTGCCAGCCGTGAAAGGGGACGGCTCGCTGAAGCTTTCTTT. Translating gives CASRERGRLAEAFF.

V is TRBV15 and J is TRBJ2-1; the match to TRBD2 covers 12 bases. The V gene's germline CDR1 is LNHNV and CDR2 YYDKDF (reference sequence). The CDR3 is made up of 16 amino acids. Trimming removed 4 bases from V and 4 bases from J; junction bases left unmatched: 5. CDR3 sequence reads: CATSTWTSGIYNEQFF. For the CDR3, the DNA is TGTGCCACCAGCACCTGGACTAGCGGGATTTACAATGAGCAGTTCTTC.

The chain joins TRBV29-1 to TRBJ1-1; D not certain. CDR1 SQVTM and CDR2 ANQGSEA come from the germline V gene. The CDR3 is 11 amino acids. V lost 4 bases and J 6 bases, leaving 9 bases between the germline ends. CDR3 nucleotides: TGCAGCGTTGCAACAGCCGCTGAAGCTTTCTTT. This encodes CSVATAAEAFF.

This clone was found once. The chain combines TRBV11-2 with TRBJ2-2; D gene unclear. Germline V gives CDR1 SGHAT, CDR2 FQNNGV. CDR3 length: 12 residues. Trimming left V 3 bases short and J 8 bases short, with 7 bases between. CDR3 nucleotide sequence: TGTGCCAGCAGCTTGGGGATTGGGGAGCTGTTTTTT. It is translated as CASSLGIGELFF.

The CDR3 here is CASKPLQSLSYEQYF. The CDR3 DNA reads as TGTGCCAGCAAGCCCTTACAGAGCCTCTCCTACGAGCAGTACTTC. The V call is TRBV6-6, the J call TRBJ2-7, with D hard to call. The V end lost 7 bases, the J end lost 0 bases, and 16 bases lay between the germline ends. Germline assignment: CDR1 MNHNY and CDR2 SVGAGI (reference sequence). The CDR3 is 15 amino acids.

V gene TRBV7-6 combines with J gene TRBJ2-1; the match to TRBD2 covers 13 bases. V was pared by 4 bases and J by 4 bases, with 10 bases of the junction left unmatched. CDR3 length: 18 amino acids. From germline, CDR1 is SGHVS and CDR2 FNYEAQ. The CDR3 spells CASSSFPGTSGIYNEQFF. CDR3 DNA sequence: TGTGCCAGCAGCTCATTCCCCGGGACTAGCGGGATTTACAATGAGCAGTTCTTC.

This clone was detected a few times. CDR3 bases: TGTGCCAGCAGCTCGTCCGGGACAAGTATTACGTGGCGTATCAATGAGCAGTTCTTC. Translated: CASSSSGTSITWRINEQFF. This rearrangement joins TRBV7-9 to TRBJ2-1; tentatively, D is TRBD1 (6 bases). The CDR3 is made up of 19 amino acids. CDR1 is SEHNR, CDR2 FQNEAQ, per germline (reference sequence). V shed 4 bases and J shed 6 bases, with 28 bases lying between them. The whole variable domain, remainder taken from reference TRBV7-9 and TRBJ2-1, is DTGVSQNPRHKITKRGQNVTFRCDPISEHNRLYWYRQTLGQGPEFLTYFQNEAQLEKSRLLSDRFSAERPKGSFSTLEIQRTEQGDSAMYLCASSSSGTSITWRINEQFFGPGTRLTVL.

V usage is TRBV4-3 and J usage is TRBJ2-1; TRBD1 is a possible D gene (5 bases). The V gene's germline CDR1 is LGHNA and CDR2 YSLEER. V lost 0 bases to trimming and J lost 8 bases, with 11 bases between them. The CDR3 contains 14 residues. The CDR3 reads CASSQDVWGHEQFF. CDR3 in DNA: TGCGCCAGCAGCCAAGATGTTTGGGGCCATGAGCAGTTCTTC.